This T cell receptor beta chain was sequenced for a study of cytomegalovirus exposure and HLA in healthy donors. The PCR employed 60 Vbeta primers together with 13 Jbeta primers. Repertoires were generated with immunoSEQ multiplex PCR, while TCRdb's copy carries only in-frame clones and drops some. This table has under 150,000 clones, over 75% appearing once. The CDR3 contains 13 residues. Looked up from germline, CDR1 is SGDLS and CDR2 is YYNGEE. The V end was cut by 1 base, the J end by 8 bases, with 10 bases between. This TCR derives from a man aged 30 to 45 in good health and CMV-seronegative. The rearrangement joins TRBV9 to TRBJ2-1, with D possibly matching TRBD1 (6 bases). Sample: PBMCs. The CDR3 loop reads CASSVTDSYEQFF. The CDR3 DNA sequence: TGTGCCAGCAGCGTAACGGACAGCTATGAGCAGTTCTTC.